The clone carrying this T cell receptor beta chain was counted only a few times. Its antigen is unidentified. These data originate in a study of T-cell memory formation after mild COVID-19. Findings of the study overall: Whether second-wave clones peaking at day 37 were SARS-CoV-2 specific went unconfirmed. Whereas later expanders leaned CD4+, clones contracting day 15 to 85 showed a balanced CD4/CD8 makeup. Mostly located in CM and EM were contracting CD4+ clones, with contracting CD8+ clones located in EMRA.

TCRdb reprocessed the 5' RACE reads with MiXCR, giving one entry per CDR3 protein. The sample carries 85,000 to 120,000 distinct CDR3 sequences, roughly 12% recorded once. The V end was cut by 2 bases, the J end by 4 bases, with 18 bases between. Germline lookup yields CDR1 MGHRA and CDR2 YSYEKL. CDR3 size: 16 residues. The sample consisted of PBMCs or a T cell subset sorted from them (not recorded which). The receptor was derived from an adult woman who had mild COVID-19 (a few samples of this study predate the infection). Cell type and time point are not known. The genes are TRBV4-1 and TRBJ2-7; D unresolved. CDR3 nucleotide sequence: TGCGCCAGCAGCCAAATGAGCACCTCGGTCTTGTACGAGCAGTACTTC. It specifies CASSQMSTSVLYEQYF.